The 6 T cell receptor beta chains below come from one sample, sequenced in a study of a mutant IDH1 vaccine in newly diagnosed glioma. Indicated time point: baseline, week 1 (first vaccination visit). Treatment noted: pre-vaccination baseline after standard-of-care therapy. Produced via immunoSEQ multiplex PCR; TCRdb's table is partial and in-frame only. Found here are about 92,000 clones, about four fifths of them singletons; the top ten hold under 8%. Sequences were derived from PBMCs, sampled from a glioma patient treated with radiotherapy, temozolomide or both. These receptors were collected from a woman in her 50s with glioma.

The V and J genes are TRBV6-1 and TRBJ1-2; maybe TRBD1 (6 bases). V was trimmed by 1 base and J by 1 base, leaving 7 bases between them. In germline, CDR1 is MNHNS, CDR2 SASEGT. There are 14 residues in the CDR3. The CDR3 DNA sequence: TGTGCCAGCAGTGAAGGCAGGGGTAACTATGGCTACACCTTC. Translated: CASSEGRGNYGYTF.

This sequence joins TRBV2 and TRBJ2-5; TRBD1 is a possible D gene (5 bases). Germline assignment: CDR1 SNHLY and CDR2 FYNNEI. The CDR3 length is 18 residues. The V end was cut by 6 bases, the J end by 0 bases, with 23 bases between. The CDR3 DNA reads as TGTGCCAGCAGCGACGCAGGGTACCCCTCTCCATACCAAGAGACCCAGTACTTC. Its translation: CASSDAGYPSPYQETQYF.

This clone was observed a few times. The chain combines TRBV6-1 with TRBJ1-5, with D perhaps TRBD1 (5 bases). Trimming cost V 7 bases and J 5 bases, with 9 bases left between them. Germline loops: CDR1 MNHNS, CDR2 SASEGT. The CDR3 has 12 residues. The CDR3 loop is CASTQGYQPQHF. The CDR3 DNA sequence: TGTGCCAGCACCCAGGGATATCAGCCCCAGCATTTT.

The chain carries TRBV5-1 and TRBJ2-7; D is ambiguous. V was cut by 3 bases and J by 5 bases, with 15 bases left in between. Germline V gene data show CDR1 as SGHRS and CDR2 as YFSETQ. CDR3 length: 14 residues. The CDR3 is CASSSMNPNDEQYF. The CDR3, as DNA: TGCGCCAGCAGCTCGATGAACCCCAATGACGAGCAGTACTTC.

The chain links TRBV27 to TRBJ2-4, with D unresolved. The V end was cut by 4 bases, the J end by 0 bases, with 13 bases between. The CDR3 has 16 residues. CDR1 MNHEY and CDR2 SMNVEV come from the germline V gene (reference sequence). The CDR3 region is CASSSWTGLAKNIQYF. CDR3 coding DNA: TGTGCCAGCAGTTCGTGGACCGGGCTAGCCAAAAACATTCAGTACTTC.

This chain links TRBV7-9 with TRBJ1-2; 11 positions match TRBD1. Looked up from germline, CDR1 is SEHNR and CDR2 is FQNEAQ (reference sequence). The CDR3 extends over 15 amino acids. V was pared by 5 bases and J by 4 bases, with 6 bases of the junction left unmatched. The CDR3 region has the DNA TGTGCCAGCAGCCCTCGGGACAGGGGGGGCTATGGCTACACCTTC. Protein product: CASSPRDRGGYGYTF.